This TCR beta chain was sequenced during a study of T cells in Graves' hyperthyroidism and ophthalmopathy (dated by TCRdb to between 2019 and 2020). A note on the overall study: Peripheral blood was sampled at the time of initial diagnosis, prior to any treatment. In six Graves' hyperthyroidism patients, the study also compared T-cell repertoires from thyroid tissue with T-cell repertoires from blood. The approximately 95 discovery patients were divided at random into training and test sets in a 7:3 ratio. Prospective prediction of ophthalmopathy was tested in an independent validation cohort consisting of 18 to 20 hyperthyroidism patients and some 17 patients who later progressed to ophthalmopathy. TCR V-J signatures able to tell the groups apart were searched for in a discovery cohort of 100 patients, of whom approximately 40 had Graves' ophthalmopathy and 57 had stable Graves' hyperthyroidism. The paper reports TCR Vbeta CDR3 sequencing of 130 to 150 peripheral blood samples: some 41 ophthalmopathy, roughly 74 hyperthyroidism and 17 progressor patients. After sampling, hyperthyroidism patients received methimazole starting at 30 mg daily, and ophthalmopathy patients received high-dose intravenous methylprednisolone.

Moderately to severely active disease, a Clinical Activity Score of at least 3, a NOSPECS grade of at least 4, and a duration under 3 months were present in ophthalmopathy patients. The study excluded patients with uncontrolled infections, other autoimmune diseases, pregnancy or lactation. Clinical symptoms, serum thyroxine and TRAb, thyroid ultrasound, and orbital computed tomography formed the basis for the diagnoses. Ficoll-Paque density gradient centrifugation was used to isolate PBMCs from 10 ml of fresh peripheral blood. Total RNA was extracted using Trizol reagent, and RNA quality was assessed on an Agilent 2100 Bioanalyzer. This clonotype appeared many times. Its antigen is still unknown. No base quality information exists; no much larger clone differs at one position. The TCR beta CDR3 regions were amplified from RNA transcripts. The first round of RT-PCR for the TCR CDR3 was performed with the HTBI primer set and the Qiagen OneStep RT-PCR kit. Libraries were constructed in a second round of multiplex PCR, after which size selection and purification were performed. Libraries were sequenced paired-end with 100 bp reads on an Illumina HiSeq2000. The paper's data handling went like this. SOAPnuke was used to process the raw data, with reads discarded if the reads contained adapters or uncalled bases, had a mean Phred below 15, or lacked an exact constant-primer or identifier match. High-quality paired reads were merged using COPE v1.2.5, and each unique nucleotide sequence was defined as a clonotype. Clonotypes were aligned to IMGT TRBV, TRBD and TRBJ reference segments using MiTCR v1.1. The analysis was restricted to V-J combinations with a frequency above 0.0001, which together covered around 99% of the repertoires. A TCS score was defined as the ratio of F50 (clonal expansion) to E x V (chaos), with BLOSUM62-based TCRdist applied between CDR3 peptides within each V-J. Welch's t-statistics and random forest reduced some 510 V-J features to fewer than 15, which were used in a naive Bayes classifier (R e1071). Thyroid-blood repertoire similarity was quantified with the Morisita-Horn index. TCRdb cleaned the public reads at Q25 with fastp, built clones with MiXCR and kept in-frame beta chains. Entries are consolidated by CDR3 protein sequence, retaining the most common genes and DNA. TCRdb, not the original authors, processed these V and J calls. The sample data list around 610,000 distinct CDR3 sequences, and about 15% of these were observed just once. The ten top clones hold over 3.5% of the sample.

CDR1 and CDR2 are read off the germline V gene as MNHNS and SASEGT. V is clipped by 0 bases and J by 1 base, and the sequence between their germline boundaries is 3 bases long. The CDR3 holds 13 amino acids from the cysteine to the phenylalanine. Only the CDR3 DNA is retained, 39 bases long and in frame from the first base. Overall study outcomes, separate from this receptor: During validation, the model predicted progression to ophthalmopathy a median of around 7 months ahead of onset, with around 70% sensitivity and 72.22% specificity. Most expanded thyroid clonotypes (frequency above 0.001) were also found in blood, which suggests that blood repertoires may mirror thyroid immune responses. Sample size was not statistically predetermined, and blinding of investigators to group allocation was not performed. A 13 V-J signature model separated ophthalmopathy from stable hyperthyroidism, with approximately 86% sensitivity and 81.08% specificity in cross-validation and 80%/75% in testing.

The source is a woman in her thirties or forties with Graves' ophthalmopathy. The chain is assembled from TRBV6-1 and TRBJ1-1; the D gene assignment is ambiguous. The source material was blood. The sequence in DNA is TGTGCCAGCAGTGAAGCCCCGAACACTGAAGCTTTCTTT. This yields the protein CASSEAPNTEAFF.